The sequence of this T cell receptor (beta chain) was determined in a study of T-cell reconstitution after alpha-beta-depleted transplantation in children (dated by TCRdb to the mid-2010s). Broadly, across the study: Using TCR repertoire profiling, the study followed T-cell immune reconstitution in a quantitative way in children after TCRalphabeta/CD19-depleted allogeneic hematopoietic cell transplantation.

The research as a whole found: Apparently early alphabetaT-cell count recovery about two months after transplant reportedly relied on only several hundred rapidly expanded clones derived from non-depleted graft cells. The frequencies of hyperexpanded clones fell over the following months, and after one year, T-cell counts and TCRbeta diversity were mostly attributed to newly produced T cells. In some patients, high TCRbeta diversity at day 60 was attributed to recipient T cells and intrathymic progenitors that had survived conditioning.

The treatment or condition label for this specimen denotes: allogeneic hematopoietic cell transplantation with graft depleted of TCRalphabeta T cells and CD19 B cells. Transplant recipients were children who received TCRalphabeta/CD19-depleted allogeneic hematopoietic cell grafts. Libraries came from PCR. Sequencing took place on an Illumina HiSeq 2500. To normalize quantification of the TCRbeta repertoire, the TCR libraries were built with molecular barcoding that relied on unique molecular identifiers. The public reads were reanalyzed by TCRdb: fastp trimming at Q25, MiXCR alignment, in-frame beta chains only. Rows matching on CDR3 protein sequence are summarized as one entry with the most common DNA and genes. For this sample there are under 850,000 distinct CDR3 sequences; 13% appear just once. The ten largest make up 0.75% to 0.85% of the sample. The CDR3 holds 18 amino acids from the cysteine to the phenylalanine. Left in the record is the CDR3 DNA by itself, 54 bases read in frame from the first base. V has 4 bases trimmed and J has 2 bases trimmed; junction bases matching no gene number 8. The germline V gene supplies CDR1 MDHEN and CDR2 SYDVKM.

A note on this clonotype: Which antigen it targets is not known. No much larger clonotype is one base removed from it; base qualities were not supplied.

This sequence originates from a girl aged 2-10 years with congenital amegakaryocytic thrombocytopenia, due to receive a stem cell transplant. The chain is encoded by TRBV28 joined to TRBJ2-3, with 14 bases matching TRBD2. This specimen was PBMCs, taken before TCRalphabeta/CD19-depleted stem cell transplant. In nucleotide form, the sequence is TGTGCCAGCAGTTCCCTCGAGGGACTAGCGGGAGTCACAGATACGCAGTATTTT. Its product reads: CASSSLEGLAGVTDTQYF.